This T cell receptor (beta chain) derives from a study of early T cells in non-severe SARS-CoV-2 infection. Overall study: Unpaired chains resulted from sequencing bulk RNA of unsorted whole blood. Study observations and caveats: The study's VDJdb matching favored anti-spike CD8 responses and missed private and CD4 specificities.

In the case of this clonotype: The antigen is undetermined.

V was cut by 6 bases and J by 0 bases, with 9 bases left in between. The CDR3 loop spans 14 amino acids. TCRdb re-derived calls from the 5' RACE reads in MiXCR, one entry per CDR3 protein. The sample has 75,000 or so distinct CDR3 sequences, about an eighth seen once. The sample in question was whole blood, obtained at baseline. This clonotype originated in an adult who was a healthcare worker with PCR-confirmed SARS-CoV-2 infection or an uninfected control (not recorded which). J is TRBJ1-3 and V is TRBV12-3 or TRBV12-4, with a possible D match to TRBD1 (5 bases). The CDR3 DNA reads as TGTGCCAGCAGACCCGACAGCTCTGGAAACACCATATATTTT. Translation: CASRPDSSGNTIYF.